This T cell receptor beta chain came from a study of neurological immune-mediated disorders. Study observations and caveats: No CDR3 amino acid sequences recurred among expanded clones across subjects, suggesting private repertoires in all groups.

This clonotype has more than one count but fewer than ten. The antigen remains unidentified. A single record per CDR3 protein comes from TCRdb applying MiXCR to the 5' RACE reads. The sample lists about 80,000 distinct CDR3 sequences; 5.8% were seen once. Time point specified: longitudinal time-point 2. V shed 6 bases and J 5 bases; nucleotides not matched to a gene: 3. This CDR3 has 14 residues. What was sequenced was PBMCs. This sequence originates from a woman aged 55-70 years with multiple sclerosis. The V gene is TRBV12-3 or TRBV12-4, the J gene TRBJ1-6; 8 bases match TRBD1. CDR3 DNA: TGTGCCAGCAGAAGACAGGGGAATAATTCACCCCTCCACTTT. Protein sequence: CASRRQGNNSPLHF.